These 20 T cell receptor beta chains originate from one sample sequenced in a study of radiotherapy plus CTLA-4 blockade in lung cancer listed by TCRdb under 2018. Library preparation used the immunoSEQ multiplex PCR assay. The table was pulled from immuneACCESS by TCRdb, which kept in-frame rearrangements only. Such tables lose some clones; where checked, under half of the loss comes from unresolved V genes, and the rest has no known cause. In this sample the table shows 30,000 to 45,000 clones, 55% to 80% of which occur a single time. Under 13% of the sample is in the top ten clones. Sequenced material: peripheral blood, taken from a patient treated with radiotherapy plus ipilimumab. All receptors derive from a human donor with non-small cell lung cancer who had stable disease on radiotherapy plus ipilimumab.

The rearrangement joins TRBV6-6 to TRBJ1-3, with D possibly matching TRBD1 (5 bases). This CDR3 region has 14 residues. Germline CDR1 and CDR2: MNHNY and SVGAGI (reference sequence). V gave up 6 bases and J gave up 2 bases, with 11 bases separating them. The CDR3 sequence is CASRSTEPGNTIYF. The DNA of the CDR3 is TGTGCCAGCAGATCGACAGAGCCTGGAAACACCATATATTTT.

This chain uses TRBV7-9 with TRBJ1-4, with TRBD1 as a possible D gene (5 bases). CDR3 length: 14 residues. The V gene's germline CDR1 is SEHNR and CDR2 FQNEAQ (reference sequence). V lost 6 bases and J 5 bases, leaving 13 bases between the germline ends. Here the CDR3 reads CASRSGTGNEKLFF. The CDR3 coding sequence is TGTGCCAGCAGGTCCGGGACTGGGAATGAAAAACTGTTTTTT.

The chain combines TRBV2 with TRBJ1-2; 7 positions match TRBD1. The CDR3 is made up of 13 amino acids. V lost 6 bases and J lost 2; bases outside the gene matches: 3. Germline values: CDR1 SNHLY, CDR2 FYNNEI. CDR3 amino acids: CASRPQGNYGYTF. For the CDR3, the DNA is TGTGCCAGCAGACCACAGGGGAACTATGGCTACACCTTC.

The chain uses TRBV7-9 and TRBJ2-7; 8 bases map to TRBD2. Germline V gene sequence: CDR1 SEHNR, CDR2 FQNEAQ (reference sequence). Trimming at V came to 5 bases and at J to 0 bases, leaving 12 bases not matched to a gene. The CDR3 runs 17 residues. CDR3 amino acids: CASSRGSGGQSSYEQYF. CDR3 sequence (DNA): TGTGCCAGCAGCCGGGGCAGCGGGGGCCAGAGCTCCTACGAGCAGTACTTC.

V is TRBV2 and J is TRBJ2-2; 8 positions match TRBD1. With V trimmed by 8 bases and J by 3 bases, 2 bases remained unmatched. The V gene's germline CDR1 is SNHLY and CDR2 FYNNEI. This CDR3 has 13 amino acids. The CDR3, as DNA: TGTGCCAGCGGACAGGGCCACACCGGGGAGCTGTTTTTT. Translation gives CASGQGHTGELFF.

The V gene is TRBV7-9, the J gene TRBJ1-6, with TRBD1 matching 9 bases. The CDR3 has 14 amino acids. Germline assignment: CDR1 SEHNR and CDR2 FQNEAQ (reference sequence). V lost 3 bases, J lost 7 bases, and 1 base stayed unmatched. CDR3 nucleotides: TGTGCCAGCAGCTTTGGACAGGGGAATTCACCCCTCCACTTT. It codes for CASSFGQGNSPLHF.

CDR3 bases: TGTGCCATCAGTGCGGGACAGGGGGCCGCCGGGGAGCTGTTTTTT. It is translated as CAISAGQGAAGELFF. The J gene is TRBJ2-2, the V gene TRBV10-3; 12 nucleotides align to TRBD1. With V trimmed by 4 bases and J by 6 bases, 3 bases remained unmatched. From germline, CDR1 is ENHRY and CDR2 SYGVKD. CDR3 size: 15 residues.

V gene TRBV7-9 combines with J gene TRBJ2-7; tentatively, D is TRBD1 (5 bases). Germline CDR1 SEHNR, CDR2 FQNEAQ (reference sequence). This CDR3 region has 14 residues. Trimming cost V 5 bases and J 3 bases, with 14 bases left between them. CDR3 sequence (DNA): TGTGCCAGCAGCCCCAAGACCGGACACTACGAGCAGTACTTC. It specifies CASSPKTGHYEQYF.

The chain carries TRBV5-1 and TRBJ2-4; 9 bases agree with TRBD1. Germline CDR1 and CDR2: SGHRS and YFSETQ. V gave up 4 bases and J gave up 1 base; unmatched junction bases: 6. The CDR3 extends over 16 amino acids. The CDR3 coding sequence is TGCGCCAGCAGCCTACAGACAGGGGGGGCCAAAAACATTCAGTACTTC. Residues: CASSLQTGGAKNIQYF.

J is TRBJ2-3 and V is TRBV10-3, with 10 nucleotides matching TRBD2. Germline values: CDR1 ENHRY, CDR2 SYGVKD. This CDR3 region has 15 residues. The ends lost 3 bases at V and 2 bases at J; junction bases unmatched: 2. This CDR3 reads CAISDTSGNTDTQYF. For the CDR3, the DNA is TGTGCCATCAGTGATACTAGCGGGAACACAGATACGCAGTATTTT.

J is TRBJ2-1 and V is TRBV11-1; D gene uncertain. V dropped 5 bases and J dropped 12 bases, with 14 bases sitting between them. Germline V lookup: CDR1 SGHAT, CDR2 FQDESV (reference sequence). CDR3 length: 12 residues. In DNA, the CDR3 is TGTGCCAGCAGCCCGCCAGGTAGTGTGCAGTTCTTC. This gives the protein CASSPPGSVQFF.

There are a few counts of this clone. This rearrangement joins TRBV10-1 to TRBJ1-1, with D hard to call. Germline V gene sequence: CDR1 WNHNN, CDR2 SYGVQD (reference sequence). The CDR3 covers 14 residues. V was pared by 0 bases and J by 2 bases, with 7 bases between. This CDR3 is CASSESGRNTEAFF. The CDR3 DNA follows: TGCGCCAGCAGTGAGTCGGGCAGAAACACTGAAGCTTTCTTT.

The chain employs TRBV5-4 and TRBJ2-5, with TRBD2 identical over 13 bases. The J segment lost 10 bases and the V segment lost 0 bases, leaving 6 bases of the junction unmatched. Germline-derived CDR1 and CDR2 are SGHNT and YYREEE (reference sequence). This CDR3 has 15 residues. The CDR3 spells CASSLGLGTSGDQYF. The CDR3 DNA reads TGTGCCAGCAGCTTGGGTCTCGGGACTAGCGGGGACCAGTACTTC.

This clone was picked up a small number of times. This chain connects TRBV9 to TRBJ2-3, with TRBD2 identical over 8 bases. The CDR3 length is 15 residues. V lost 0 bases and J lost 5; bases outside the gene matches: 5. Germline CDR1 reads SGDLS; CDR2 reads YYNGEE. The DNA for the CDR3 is TGTGCCAGCAGCGTAGCGGGGGGGCGAGGAGATACGCAGTATTTT. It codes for CASSVAGGRGDTQYF.

The CDR3 is CASSVGMAGGELFF. The CDR3 DNA follows: TGCGCCAGCAGCGTCGGGATGGCCGGCGGGGAGCTGTTTTTT. This chain connects TRBV10-2 to TRBJ2-2; D perhaps matches TRBD2 (5 bases). This CDR3 contains 14 residues. Germline assignment: CDR1 WSHSY and CDR2 SAAADI. Trimming shortened V by 6 bases and J by 7 bases, and 15 bases separated the two germline ends.

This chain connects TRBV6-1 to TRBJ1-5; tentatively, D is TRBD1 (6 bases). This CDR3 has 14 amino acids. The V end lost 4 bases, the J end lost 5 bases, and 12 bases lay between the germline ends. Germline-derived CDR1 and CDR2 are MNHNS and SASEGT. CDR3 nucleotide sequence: TGTGCCAGCAGTGGAAACAGGGTGGATCAGCCCCAGCATTTT. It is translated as CASSGNRVDQPQHF.

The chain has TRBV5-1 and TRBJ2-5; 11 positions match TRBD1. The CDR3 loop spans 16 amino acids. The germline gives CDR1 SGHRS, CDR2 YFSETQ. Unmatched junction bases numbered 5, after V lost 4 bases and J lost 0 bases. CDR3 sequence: CASSPGTGGYQETQYF. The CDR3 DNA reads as TGCGCCAGCAGCCCAGGGACAGGGGGATACCAAGAGACCCAGTACTTC.

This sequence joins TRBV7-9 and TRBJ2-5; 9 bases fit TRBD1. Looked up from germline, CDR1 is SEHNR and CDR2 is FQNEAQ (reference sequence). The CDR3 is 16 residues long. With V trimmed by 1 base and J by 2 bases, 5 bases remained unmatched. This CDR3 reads CASSLGIGTGQETQYF. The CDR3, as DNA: TGTGCCAGCAGCTTAGGGATAGGGACAGGGCAAGAGACCCAGTACTTC.

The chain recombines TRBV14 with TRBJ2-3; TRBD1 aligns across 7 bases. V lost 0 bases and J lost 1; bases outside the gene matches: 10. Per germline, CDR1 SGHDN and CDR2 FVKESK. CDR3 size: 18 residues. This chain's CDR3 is CASSQDHGTGVGTDTQYF. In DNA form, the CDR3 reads TGTGCCAGCAGCCAAGATCATGGTACAGGGGTTGGCACAGATACGCAGTATTTT. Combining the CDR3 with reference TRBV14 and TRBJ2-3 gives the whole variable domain EAGVTQFPSHSVIEKGQTVTLRCDPISGHDNLYWYRRVMGKEIKFLLHFVKESKQDESGMPNNRFLAERTGGTYSTLKVQPAELEDSGVYFCASSQDHGTGVGTDTQYFGPGTRLTVL.

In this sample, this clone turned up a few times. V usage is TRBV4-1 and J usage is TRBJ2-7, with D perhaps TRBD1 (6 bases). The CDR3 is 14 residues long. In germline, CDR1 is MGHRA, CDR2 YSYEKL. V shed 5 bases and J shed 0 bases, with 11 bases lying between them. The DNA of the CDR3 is TGCGCCAGCAGCACACTGGACAGCTCCTACGAGCAGTACTTC. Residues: CASSTLDSSYEQYF.